Below, 32 T cell receptor beta chains from the same sample are listed, as sequenced in a study of T cells expressing NK-cell markers. For each CDR3 protein, TCRdb gives one entry from its re-call of the 5' RACE reads, without DNA. Its table records roughly 420,000 distinct CDR3 sequences. What was sequenced was blood T cells: a sorted CD56 or NKG2C T cell subset, CD4+ or CD8+ T cells, or bulk PBMC T cells (not recorded which). Every receptor here comes from a woman between 18 and 70 years old in good health.

The V gene is TRBV20-1, the J gene TRBJ2-1; TCRdb lists TRBD2, though no DNA is available to test this call. The CDR3 consists of 16 residues. Looked up from germline, CDR1 is DFQATT and CDR2 is SNEGSKA (reference sequence). Here the CDR3 reads CSAKAVAGGYYNEQFF.

The rearrangement links TRBV20-1 to TRBJ2-2. This CDR3 is built from 11 residues. CDR1 and CDR2 (germline): DFQATT, SNEGSKA (reference sequence). The CDR3 here is CSARETGELFF.

J is TRBJ2-3 and V is TRBV6-2 or TRBV6-3; TCRdb picks TRBD1, but there is no DNA to check that call. Per germline, CDR1 MNHEY and CDR2 SVGEGT. This CDR3 region has 14 residues. CDR3: CASSRGQVTDTQYF.

This rearrangement joins TRBV27 to TRBJ2-7; the TCRdb D gene call, TRBD1, has no DNA to confirm it. Germline loops: CDR1 MNHEY, CDR2 SMNVEV (reference sequence). CDR3 length: 12 amino acids. The CDR3 protein is CASSLWGSEQYF.

The chain links TRBV29-1 to TRBJ2-2. Germline V gene lookup returns CDR1 SQVTM and CDR2 ANQGSEA. This CDR3 has 12 residues. This CDR3 reads CSSRANTGELFF.

J is TRBJ2-1 and V is TRBV12-3 or TRBV12-4; TCRdb's D call of TRBD2 is untestable without DNA. This CDR3 has 16 residues. CDR3 amino acids: CASSFSLAMSGNEQFF.

The rearrangement joins TRBV20-1 to TRBJ2-2; TCRdb lists TRBD1, though no DNA is available to test this call. Germline V lookup: CDR1 DFQATT, CDR2 SNEGSKA (reference sequence). This CDR3 spans 16 amino acids. This CDR3 reads CSARLLEGGDTGELFF.

This chain connects TRBV20-1 to TRBJ2-7; TCRdb returns TRBD2, unconfirmable since there is no DNA. This CDR3 is built from 17 residues. CDR1 and CDR2 (germline): DFQATT, SNEGSKA (reference sequence). This chain's CDR3 is CSASTVKLAGLSYEQYF.

The chain has TRBV20-1 and TRBJ1-6; TCRdb names TRBD1, which stays unverified in the absence of DNA. Germline loops: CDR1 DFQATT, CDR2 SNEGSKA (reference sequence). The length of the CDR3 is 15 residues. This CDR3 reads CSARDRQGRNSPLHF.

The V gene is TRBV4-1, the J gene TRBJ2-1; TCRdb indicates TRBD1, and absent DNA this call remains unverified. Germline V gives CDR1 MGHRA, CDR2 YSYEKL. The CDR3 consists of 17 residues. This CDR3 reads CASSQESSDRGLDEQFF.

The chain combines TRBV30 with TRBJ2-1; TCRdb selects TRBD1, and the lack of DNA leaves this call unchecked. The CDR3 contains 16 residues. From germline, CDR1 is GTSNPN and CDR2 SVGIG (reference sequence). The CDR3 sequence: CAWSHSPQGRYNEQFF. Variable domain in full (rest from reference TRBV30 and TRBJ2-1): SQTIHQWPATLVQPVGSPLSLECTVEGTSNPNLYWYRQAAGRGLQLLFYSVGIGQISSEVPQNLSASRPQDRQFILSSKKLLLSDSGFYLCAWSHSPQGRYNEQFFGPGTRLTVL.

This sequence joins TRBV27 and TRBJ1-6. In germline, CDR1 is MNHEY, CDR2 SMNVEV (reference sequence). The CDR3 extends over 13 amino acids. CDR3: CASSPQVDSPLHF.

The V and J genes are TRBV5-1 and TRBJ2-3; TCRdb calls TRBD1, which cannot be checked without DNA. This CDR3 contains 15 residues. Germline V gene lookup returns CDR1 SGHRS and CDR2 YFSETQ. The CDR3 region is CASSPGQGGADTQYF.

CDR3 amino acids: CASSHPSRRTGAQYEQYF. The V call is TRBV23-1, the J call TRBJ2-7; no DNA is available, so the TRBD2 call from TCRdb remains unchecked. TRBV23-1 is identified as an open reading frame with a role that is uncertain. The CDR3 covers 18 residues.

The chain couples TRBV13 to TRBJ2-1; TCRdb's assignment of TRBD2 cannot be checked, as there is no DNA. Looked up from germline, CDR1 is PRHDT and CDR2 is FYEKMQ (reference sequence). This CDR3 region has 17 residues. CDR3 residues: CASSSTSGTSGDNEQFF.

This sequence joins TRBV25-1 and TRBJ2-1; checking the TCRdb D call of TRBD1 is not possible without DNA. Germline lookup yields CDR1 MGHDK and CDR2 SYGVNS. The CDR3 has 14 residues. The CDR3 protein is CASTMMGWGGEQFF. The entire variable domain, with the rest obtained from reference TRBV25-1 and TRBJ2-1, is as follows: EADIYQTPRYLVIGTGKKITLECSQTMGHDKMYWYQQDPGMELHLIHYSYGVNSTEKGDLSSESTVSRIRTEHFPLTLESARPSHTSQYLCASTMMGWGGEQFFGPGTRLTVL.

The V gene is TRBV7-8, the J gene TRBJ1-2. Germline values: CDR1 SGHVS, CDR2 FQNEAQ. This CDR3 contains 12 residues. This chain's CDR3 is CASRRWDYGYTF.

The CDR3 loop reads CASSSQKAGGDDTQYF. The gene calls are TRBV9 and TRBJ2-3; TCRdb names TRBD2, which stays unverified in the absence of DNA. Germline lookup yields CDR1 SGDLS and CDR2 YYNGEE. This CDR3 contains 16 residues.

This chain joins TRBV20-1 and TRBJ1-6; TCRdb proposes TRBD1, but this gene call is untestable without DNA. This CDR3 is built from 15 residues. Germline-derived CDR1 and CDR2 are DFQATT and SNEGSKA (reference sequence). The chain's CDR3 is CSARPPTGDNSPLHF.

This sequence joins TRBV12-3 or TRBV12-4 and TRBJ1-3. The CDR3 sequence is 13 residues long. CDR3 region: CASSLGSGNTIYF.

The J gene is TRBJ2-2, the V gene TRBV7-2; the D call from TCRdb, TRBD2, cannot be confirmed without DNA. This CDR3 is 14 amino acids long. Germline V gene data show CDR1 as SGHTA and CDR2 as FQGNSA. CDR3 loop: CASSISGTVGELFF.

The gene calls are TRBV10-3 and TRBJ1-1; TCRdb lists TRBD1, though no DNA is available to test this call. CDR1 and CDR2 (germline): ENHRY, SYGVKD. CDR3 length equals 15 residues. The CDR3 loop reads CAISDEGRGRTEAFF.

The J gene is TRBJ2-3, the V gene TRBV4-2. The V gene's germline CDR1 is LGHNA and CDR2 YNFKEQ. This CDR3 contains 13 residues. CDR3 sequence reads: CASSQVYTDTQYF.

The chain links TRBV11-2 to TRBJ2-1; TCRdb's D call, TRBD2, is unchecked because there is no DNA. The CDR3 extends over 16 amino acids. CDR1 is SGHAT, CDR2 FQNNGV, per germline. The chain's CDR3 is CASSKVSSGSYNEQFF. Together with reference TRBV11-2 and TRBJ2-1, the CDR3 gives the full variable domain: EAGVAQSPRYKIIEKRQSVAFWCNPISGHATLYWYQQILGQGPKLLIQFQNNGVVDDSQLPKDRFSAERLKGVDSTLKIQPAKLEDSAVYLCASSKVSSGSYNEQFFGPGTRLTVL.

This chain uses TRBV6-5 with TRBJ2-5; TCRdb names TRBD2, which stays unverified in the absence of DNA. The germline CDR1 and CDR2 sequences are MNHEY and SVGAGI. This CDR3 comprises 15 residues. This CDR3 reads CASSYSMGLQETQYF.

This CDR3 is CASSRPLSGPYNEQFF. This sequence joins TRBV12-3 or TRBV12-4 and TRBJ2-1; TCRdb's D call of TRBD1 is untestable without DNA. The CDR3 runs 16 residues.

The rearrangement joins TRBV7-2 to TRBJ2-4. The CDR3 is 12 residues long. The germline gives CDR1 SGHTA, CDR2 FQGNSA. This chain's CDR3 is CASSYYGEDTNF.

This rearrangement joins TRBV6-1 to TRBJ1-2; TCRdb's D gene call, TRBD1, goes unchecked for lack of DNA. CDR1 is MNHNS and CDR2 is SASEGT in the germline V gene. This CDR3 spans 14 amino acids. This CDR3 is CASSHIWTGHGYTF.

The chain links TRBV27 to TRBJ1-1; TCRdb's assignment of TRBD1 cannot be checked, as there is no DNA. The CDR3 extends over 14 amino acids. Germline V gene data show CDR1 as MNHEY and CDR2 as SMNVEV (reference sequence). The CDR3: CASSRPGLNSEAFF.

The J gene is TRBJ1-5, the V gene TRBV19. CDR1 and CDR2 (germline): LNHDA, SQIVND (reference sequence). The CDR3 has 14 residues. The CDR3 spells CASSIGGLNQPQHF.

The gene calls are TRBV11-3 and TRBJ2-5; TCRdb picks TRBD1, but there is no DNA to check that call. CDR3 size: 15 residues. From germline, CDR1 is SGHNT and CDR2 YENEEA. The CDR3 loop is CASSLRQGAQETQYF.

The chain recombines TRBV10-3 with TRBJ2-5; there is no DNA to check the TCRdb D call of TRBD1. The germline V gene has CDR1 ENHRY and CDR2 SYGVKD. The CDR3 totals 13 residues. CDR3 protein: CAIRLGGLETQYF.